This note documents a single T cell receptor beta chain sequence. Its antigen is currently unknown. The data stem from a study of cytomegalovirus exposure and HLA in healthy donors. Use of 60 Vbeta and 13 Jbeta primers characterized the PCR. The assay was immunoSEQ multiplex PCR, and TCRdb's table has in-frame clones only and misses some. The sample contains some 70,000 clones, around 76% of which appear only once. General study results and limits: In terms of immune exposure information, only CMV serostatus was available. A list of 164 TCR beta chains associated with cytomegalovirus was given.

V was clipped by 2 bases and J by 0 bases; unmatched bases: 5. There are 16 residues in the CDR3. Germline CDR1 is MNHNS and CDR2 is SASEGT. Sequencing was performed on PBMCs. The gene calls are TRBV6-1 and TRBJ1-2, with 8 bases matching TRBD1. This clonotype was sampled from a young man in good health and CMV-seronegative. The CDR3 protein is CASSEWDRPANYGYTF. Written as DNA, the CDR3 is TGTGCCAGCAGTGAATGGGACAGGCCAGCTAACTATGGCTACACCTTC.